This T cell receptor (beta chain) was identified in a study of blood T cell repertoires in COVID-19. On the study more broadly: Specimens from acute and convalescent COVID-19 originated in the United States, Italy and Spain. Nucleic acid was either cDNA or gDNA, and it came from T cells, B-cell-depleted T cells, or PBMCs.

This clone appeared a single time. In the authors' methods: Using reference gene primer amplification, nucleated cell counts were estimated. Profiled with immunoSEQ multiplex PCR; TCRdb holds only in-frame clones, not every one. The D gene and trimming were derived from the DNA, and the V and J assignments and clone size from that table. The table has some 250,000 clones, about 88% seen once. Sequenced material: peripheral blood. This TCR was sampled from a man between 25 and 39 years old with active or convalescent COVID-19.

This chain's CDR3 is CASSGAGGLGATEAFF. CDR3 in DNA: TGTGCCAGCAGCGGGGCAGGGGGCTTGGGTGCCACTGAAGCTTTCTTT. The chain carries TRBV9 and TRBJ1-1, with 8 bases aligning to TRBD1. With 3 bases clipped from V and 4 bases from J, the junction kept 11 bases outside the gene matches. Germline V CDR1 and CDR2: SGDLS, YYNGEE. CDR3 size: 16 residues.